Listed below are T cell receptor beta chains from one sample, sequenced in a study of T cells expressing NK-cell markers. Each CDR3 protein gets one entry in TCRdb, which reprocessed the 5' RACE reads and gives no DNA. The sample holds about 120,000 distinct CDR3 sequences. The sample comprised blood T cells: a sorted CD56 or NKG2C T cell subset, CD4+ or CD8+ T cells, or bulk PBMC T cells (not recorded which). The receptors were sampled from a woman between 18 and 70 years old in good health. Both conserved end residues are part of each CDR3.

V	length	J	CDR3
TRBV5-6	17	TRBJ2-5	CASSSSGSGGPGETQYF
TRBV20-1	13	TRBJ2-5	CSARGAGEETQYF
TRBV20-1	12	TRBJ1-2	CSGRGASYGYTF
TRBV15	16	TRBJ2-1	CATSRSSGGSYNEQFF
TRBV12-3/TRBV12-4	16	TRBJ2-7	CASSLATSGFPYEQYF
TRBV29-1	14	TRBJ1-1	CSVVMGALNTEAFF
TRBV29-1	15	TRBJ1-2	CSVGDGRHPNYGYTF
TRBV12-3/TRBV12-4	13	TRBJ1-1	CASSQAPRGDAFF
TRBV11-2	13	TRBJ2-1	CASAEGAYNEQFF
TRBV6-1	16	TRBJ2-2	CASTPGAGDSAGELFF
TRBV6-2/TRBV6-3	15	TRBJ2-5	CASSYGGGPQETQYF
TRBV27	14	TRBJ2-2	CASKMGANTGELFF
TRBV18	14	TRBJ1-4	CASSETTEYEKLFF
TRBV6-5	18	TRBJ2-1	CASSYQPPGLAGNNEQFF
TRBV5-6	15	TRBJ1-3	CASSLDAGDGNTIYF
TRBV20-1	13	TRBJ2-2	CSAQTSFPGELFF
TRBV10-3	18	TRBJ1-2	CAISANLAEAAANYGYTF
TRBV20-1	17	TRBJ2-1	CSARDGEDSNFYNEQFF
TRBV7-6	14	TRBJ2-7	CASSPSGSQYEQYF
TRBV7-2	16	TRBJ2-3	CASTEAPGQRLDTQYF
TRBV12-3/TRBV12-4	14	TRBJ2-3	CASSLTLPGDTQYF
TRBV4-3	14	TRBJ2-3	CASSLTDRTDTQYF
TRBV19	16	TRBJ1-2	CASSIPFRALGDGYTF
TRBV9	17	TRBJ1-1	CASSAPRRDTQNTEAFF
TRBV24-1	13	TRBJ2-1	CATSELAGDEQFF
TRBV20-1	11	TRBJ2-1	CSARGNNEQFF
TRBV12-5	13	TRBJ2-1	CASGLVRDNEQFF
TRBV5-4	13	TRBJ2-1	CASSFGANNEQFF
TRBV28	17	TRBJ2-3	CASSSRRLAGVTDTQYF
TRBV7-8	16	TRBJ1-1	CASSLVGWGLNTEAFF
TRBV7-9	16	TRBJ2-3	CASSPLGQGGRYTQYF
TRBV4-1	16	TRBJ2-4	CASSQVGGGRTNIQYF
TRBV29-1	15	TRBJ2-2	CSAQGGLAGAGELFF
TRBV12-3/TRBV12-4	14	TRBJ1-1	CASSPVRANTEAFF
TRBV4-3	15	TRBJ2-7	CASSQARDQIYEQYF
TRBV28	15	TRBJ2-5	CASNPTSGGGETQYF
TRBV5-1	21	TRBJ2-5	CASSSHLGYQLAGEYQETQYF
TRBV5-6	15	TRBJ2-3	CASSPGGGPADTQYF
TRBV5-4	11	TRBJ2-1	CASSWGTEQFF
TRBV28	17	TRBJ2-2	CASSLGTGGANTGELFF
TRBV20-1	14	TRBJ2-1	CSASSLTSVNEQFF
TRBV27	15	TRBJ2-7	CASSSSGGTTYEQYF
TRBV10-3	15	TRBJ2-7	CAISEFERGTSEQYF
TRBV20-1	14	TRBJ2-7	CSARPREESYEQYF
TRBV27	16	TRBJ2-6	CASSDARGSGANVLTF
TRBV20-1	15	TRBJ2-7	CSARDLGRETYEQYF
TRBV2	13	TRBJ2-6	CAGLASGANVLTF
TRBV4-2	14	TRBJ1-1	CASSQGPGNTEAFF
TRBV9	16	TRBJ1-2	CASSALTGEGNYGYTF
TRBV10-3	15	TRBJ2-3	CAISELEGGGDTQYF
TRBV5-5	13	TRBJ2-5	CASSSGWGLTQYF
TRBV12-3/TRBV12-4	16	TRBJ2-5	CASTLGDTSYQETQYF
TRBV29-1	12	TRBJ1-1	CSVPGTNTEAFF
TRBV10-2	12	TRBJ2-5	CASSELFETQYF
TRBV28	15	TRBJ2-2	CASSVTSGNTGELFF
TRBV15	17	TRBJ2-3	CATSRGRAVPSTDTQYF
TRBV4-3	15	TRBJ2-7	CASSQDGAGAYEQYF